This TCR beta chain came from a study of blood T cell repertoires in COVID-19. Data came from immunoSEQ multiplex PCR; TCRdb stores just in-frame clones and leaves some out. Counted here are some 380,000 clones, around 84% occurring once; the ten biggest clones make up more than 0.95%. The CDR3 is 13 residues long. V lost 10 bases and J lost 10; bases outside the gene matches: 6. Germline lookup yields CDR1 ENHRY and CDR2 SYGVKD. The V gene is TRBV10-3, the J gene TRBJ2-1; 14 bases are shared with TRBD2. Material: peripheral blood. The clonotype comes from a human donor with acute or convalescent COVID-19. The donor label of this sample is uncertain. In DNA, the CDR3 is TGTGCCACCTACGGACTAGCGGGGGGAGAGCAGTTCTTC. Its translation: CATYGLAGGEQFF.